This TCR beta chain appears in the sequencing data of a study of T cells in Graves' hyperthyroidism and ophthalmopathy. CDR1 is SQVTM, CDR2 ANQGSEA, per germline. The CDR3 length is 12 residues. Uncontrolled infection, other autoimmune disease, pregnancy and lactation each barred patients from inclusion. Diagnoses were made from clinical symptoms, serum measures (thyroxine and TRAb), thyroid ultrasound and orbital computed tomography. RNA transcripts served as the template for amplifying TCR beta CDR3 regions. The HTBI primer set was used in a first-round RT-PCR of the TCR CDR3. MiXCR, run by TCRdb on the multiplex PCR reads, gives a single entry per CDR3 protein. The sample contains 550,000 to 700,000 distinct CDR3 sequences, roughly 46% of which appear only once. Overall study results and limits: Also found in blood were most expanded thyroid clonotypes above 0.001.

Of note for this clonotype: Its antigen is not known.

The rearrangement links TRBV29-1 to TRBJ1-2; TRBD1 aligns across 8 bases. Sample: peripheral blood or thyroid tissue (not recorded which). This TCR derives from an adult woman with Graves' disease, either hyperthyroidism or ophthalmopathy (not recorded which). The CDR3 protein is CRGTGANYGYTF. CDR3 sequence (DNA): TGCAGAGGGACAGGAGCTAACTATGGCTACACCTTC. Combining the CDR3 with reference TRBV29-1 and TRBJ1-2 gives the whole variable domain SAVISQKPSRDICQRGTSLTIQCQVDSQVTMMFWYRQQPGQSLTLIATANQGSEATYESGFVIDKFPISRPNLTFSTLTVSNMSPEDSSIYLCRGTGANYGYTFGSGTRLTVV.